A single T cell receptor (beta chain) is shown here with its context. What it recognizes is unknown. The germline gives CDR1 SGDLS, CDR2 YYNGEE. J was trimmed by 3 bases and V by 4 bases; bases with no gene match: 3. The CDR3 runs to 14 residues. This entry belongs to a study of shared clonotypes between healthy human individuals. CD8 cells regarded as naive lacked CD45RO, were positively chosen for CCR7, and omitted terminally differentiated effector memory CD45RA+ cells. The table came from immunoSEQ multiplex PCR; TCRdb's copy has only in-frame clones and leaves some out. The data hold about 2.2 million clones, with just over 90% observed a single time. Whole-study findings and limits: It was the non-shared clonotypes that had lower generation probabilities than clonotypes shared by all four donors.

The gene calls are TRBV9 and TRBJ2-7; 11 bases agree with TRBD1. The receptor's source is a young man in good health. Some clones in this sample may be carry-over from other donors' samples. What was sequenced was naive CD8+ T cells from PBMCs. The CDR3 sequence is CASSTGQGDYEQYF. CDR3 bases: TGTGCCAGCAGCACGGGACAGGGGGACTACGAGCAGTACTTC.